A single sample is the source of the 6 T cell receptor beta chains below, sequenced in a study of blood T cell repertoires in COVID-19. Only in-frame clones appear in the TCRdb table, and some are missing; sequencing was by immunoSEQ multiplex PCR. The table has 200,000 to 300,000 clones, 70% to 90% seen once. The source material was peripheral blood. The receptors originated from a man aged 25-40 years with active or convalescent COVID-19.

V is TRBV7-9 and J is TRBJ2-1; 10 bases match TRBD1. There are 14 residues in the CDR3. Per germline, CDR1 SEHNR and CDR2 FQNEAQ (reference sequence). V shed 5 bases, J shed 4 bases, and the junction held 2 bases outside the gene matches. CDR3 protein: CASSPGQGYNEQFF. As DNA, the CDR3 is TGTGCCAGCAGCCCGGGACAGGGGTACAATGAGCAGTTCTTC. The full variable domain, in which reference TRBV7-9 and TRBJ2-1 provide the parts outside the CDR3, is DTGVSQNPRHKITKRGQNVTFRCDPISEHNRLYWYRQTLGQGPEFLTYFQNEAQLEKSRLLSDRFSAERPKGSFSTLEIQRTEQGDSAMYLCASSPGQGYNEQFFGPGTRLTVL.

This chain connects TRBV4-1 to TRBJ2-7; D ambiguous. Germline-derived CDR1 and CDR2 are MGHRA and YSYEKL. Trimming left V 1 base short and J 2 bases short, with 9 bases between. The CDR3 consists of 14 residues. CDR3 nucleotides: TGCGCCAGCAGCCAAGTAGGCGACACCTACGAGCAGTACTTC. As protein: CASSQVGDTYEQYF.

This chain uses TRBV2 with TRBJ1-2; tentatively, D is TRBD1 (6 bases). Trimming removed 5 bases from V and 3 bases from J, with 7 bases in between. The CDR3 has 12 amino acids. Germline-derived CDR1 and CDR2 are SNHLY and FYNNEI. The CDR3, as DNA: TGTGCCAGCAGTACAGGGTACTATGGCTACACCTTC. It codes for CASSTGYYGYTF.

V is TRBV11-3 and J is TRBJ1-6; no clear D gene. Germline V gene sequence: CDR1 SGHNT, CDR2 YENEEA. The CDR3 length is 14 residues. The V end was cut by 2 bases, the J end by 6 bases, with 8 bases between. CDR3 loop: CASSLRHPNSPLHF. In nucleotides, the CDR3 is TGTGCCAGCAGCTTAAGACACCCTAATTCACCCCTCCACTTT.

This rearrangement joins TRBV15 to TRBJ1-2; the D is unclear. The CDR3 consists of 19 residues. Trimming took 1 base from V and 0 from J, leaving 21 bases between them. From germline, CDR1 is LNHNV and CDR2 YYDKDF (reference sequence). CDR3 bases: TGTGCCACCAGCAGAGGTCAAGGGAGCGTGGTTTTAGCTAACTATGGCTACACCTTC. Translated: CATSRGQGSVVLANYGYTF.

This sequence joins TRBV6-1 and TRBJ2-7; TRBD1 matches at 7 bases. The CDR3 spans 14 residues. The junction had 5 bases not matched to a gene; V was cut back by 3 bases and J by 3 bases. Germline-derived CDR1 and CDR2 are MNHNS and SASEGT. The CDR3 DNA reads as TGTGCCAGCAGTGAGGGACAGATTAACTACGAGCAGTACTTC. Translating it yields CASSEGQINYEQYF.